One sample yielded the 7 T cell receptor beta chains listed below, sequenced in a study of early T cells in non-severe SARS-CoV-2 infection. TCRdb independently ran MiXCR on the 5' RACE reads; one entry per CDR3 protein. This sample has tens of thousands of distinct CDR3 sequences, with about 10% found just once. Sample: whole blood, taken at baseline. Source of these receptors: an adult who was a healthcare worker with PCR-confirmed SARS-CoV-2 infection or an uninfected control (not recorded which).

This clonotype was detected ten times or more. The J gene is TRBJ1-5, the V gene TRBV18; no definite D call. Trimming shortened V by 2 bases and J by 3 bases, and 8 bases separated the two germline ends. CDR3 length: 14 amino acids. Germline V gene lookup returns CDR1 KGHSH and CDR2 LQKENI. Here the CDR3 reads CASSPEINNQPQHF. The CDR3 nucleotides are TGTGCCAGCTCACCAGAGATAAACAATCAGCCCCAGCATTTT.

This clonotype has at least ten counts. The chain has TRBV13 and TRBJ1-1; 8 bases are shared with TRBD1. The CDR3 length is 13 residues. Germline CDR1 reads PRHDT; CDR2 reads FYEKMQ (reference sequence). V lost 4 bases and J lost 6; bases outside the gene matches: 4. CDR3 in DNA: TGTGCCAGCAGCTCGGACAGGGAGGCTGAAGCTTTCTTT. Translating it yields CASSSDREAEAFF.

This clonotype was detected many times. V gene TRBV5-1 combines with J gene TRBJ2-5; TRBD2 might be the D (6 bases). The CDR3 consists of 15 residues. V lost 5 bases and J 2 bases, leaving 16 bases between the germline ends. The germline CDR1 and CDR2 sequences are SGHRS and YFSETQ. The CDR3 sequence is CASRPPGLKQETQYF. CDR3 in DNA: TGCGCCAGCAGACCGCCGGGACTTAAACAAGAGACCCAGTACTTC.

This clonotype was detected many times. The chain employs TRBV12-3 or TRBV12-4 and TRBJ2-7; 12 positions match TRBD1. After removal of 5 bases from V and 2 bases from J, the junction contained 10 bases not matched to a gene. CDR3 length equals 17 residues. This chain's CDR3 is CASSIGTGGRGPYEQYF. As DNA, the CDR3 is TGTGCCAGCAGTATCGGGACAGGGGGCCGTGGCCCCTACGAGCAGTACTTC.

This clonotype was seen only a few times. The CDR3 reads CASSESQGSGELFF. The CDR3 nucleotides read TGTGCCAGCAGTGAATCTCAGGGATCAGGGGAGCTGTTTTTT. The chain links TRBV6-1 to TRBJ2-2; TRBD1 is a possible D gene (5 bases). The CDR3 is 14 residues long. CDR1 and CDR2 from the germline V gene are MNHNS and SASEGT. Trimming cost V 2 bases and J 8 bases, with 12 bases left between them.

This clonotype was seen ten or more times. The gene calls are TRBV29-1 and TRBJ1-2; TRBD1 matches 7 bases. The CDR3 is 15 amino acids. The J segment lost 0 bases and the V segment lost 7 bases, leaving 11 bases of the junction unmatched. In germline, CDR1 is SQVTM, CDR2 ANQGSEA. The CDR3 sequence is CSATEYRGANYGYTF. CDR3 sequence (DNA): TGCAGCGCCACCGAATACAGGGGAGCTAACTATGGCTACACCTTC.

This clonotype appeared many times. The chain is built from TRBV7-3 and TRBJ2-5; D is possibly TRBD1 (5 bases). In germline, CDR1 is SGHTA, CDR2 FQGTGA. Trimming removed 1 base at V and 4 bases at J, with 10 bases between. There are 14 residues in the CDR3. CDR3 DNA sequence: TGTGCCAGCAGCTTAAAAGGGGTAGGAGAGACCCAGTACTTC. The encoded protein is CASSLKGVGETQYF.